This T cell receptor (beta chain) is drawn from a study of cytomegalovirus exposure and HLA in healthy donors. Study-level points and caveats: According to reports, the classifier identified cytomegalovirus status with high specificity and sensitivity. Researchers counted around 160 TCR beta chains as cytomegalovirus-associated.

This clone came up once. Its specificity is unknown. Looked up from germline, CDR1 is GTSNPN and CDR2 is SVGIG (reference sequence). J lost 2 bases, V lost 2 bases, and 11 bases had no gene match. CDR3 length: 16 residues. Clones were sequenced by immunoSEQ multiplex PCR, and TCRdb holds only the in-frame ones, with some missing. The top ten hold 2.1% of the sample, which has some 140,000 clones, around 84% seen once. This chain joins TRBV30 and TRBJ1-2; 7 nucleotides match TRBD1. Sequencing input: PBMCs. The source is a human donor in good health. CDR3 region: CAWSLSARGRNYGYTF. In DNA form, the CDR3 reads TGTGCCTGGAGTCTCTCTGCAAGGGGGCGCAACTATGGCTACACCTTC.